These 21 T cell receptor beta chains originate from one sample sequenced in a study of regulatory T cells in long-lasting Graves disease (dated by TCRdb to the early 2020s). Library method: multiplex PCR. Instrument on record: Illumina HiSeq 4000. To build TCR beta libraries, CDR3 regions were amplified by Arm-PCR using iRepertoire HTBI primers. TCRdb ran its own pipeline on the public reads, namely fastp trimming at Q25 and MiXCR clone calling, and kept in-frame beta chains. Each CDR3 protein gets just one entry, which takes the most common genes and DNA from the rows behind it. The sample data list 400,000 to 500,000 distinct CDR3 sequences, and about a fifth of these were observed just once. Over 7.5% of the sample rests with the top ten. The sample's time point, from its label and the paper: persistent/refractory GD, antithyroid drugs over 5 years with positive TRAb. For both TCR sequencing and RNA sequencing, RNA was extracted from PBMCs using TRIzol.

Sample: peripheral blood mononuclear cells (PBMCs), taken when the disease was refractory, from a patient treated with antithyroid drugs. The receptor source for this set is a female donor with Graves disease.

This clonotype was recorded a few times. The chain combines TRBV28 with TRBJ1-2; D unclear. The V gene's germline CDR1 is MDHEN and CDR2 SYDVKM. The CDR3 is 15 amino acids. Deletions cut 6 bases from V and 0 bases from J, with 14 bases between. This CDR3 is CASRTPAGANYGYTF. The DNA for the CDR3 is TGTGCCAGCAGGACGCCGGCTGGGGCTAACTATGGCTACACCTTC.

This clonotype came up a few times. The rearrangement uses TRBV6-2 or TRBV6-3 and TRBJ1-1; 9 bases fit TRBD1. CDR1 is MNHEY, CDR2 SVGEGT, per germline. The V segment lost 6 bases and the J segment 5 bases; nucleotides outside the gene matches: 4. The CDR3 runs 13 residues. This CDR3 is CASRQGAGTEAFF. The CDR3 nucleotides are TGTGCCAGCAGACAGGGGGCGGGAACTGAAGCTTTCTTT.

This clonotype was seen many times. The V and J genes are TRBV28 and TRBJ2-4; a possible D gene is TRBD2 (5 bases). The CDR3 runs 15 residues. Trimming pared 6 bases from V and 8 bases from J, leaving 20 bases between. Germline lookup yields CDR1 MDHEN and CDR2 SYDVKM. CDR3 bases: TGTGCCAGCAGCCCGGACCCGACGACCGGGGACATTCAGTACTTC. As protein: CASSPDPTTGDIQYF.

The rearrangement joins TRBV27 to TRBJ2-7; 7 bases match TRBD2. The CDR3 runs 14 residues. Looked up from germline, CDR1 is MNHEY and CDR2 is SMNVEV (reference sequence). J was trimmed by 3 bases and V by 5 bases; bases with no gene match: 7. The CDR3: CASSPSGEGYEQYF. The CDR3 bases are TGTGCCAGCAGTCCATCGGGGGAGGGCTACGAGCAGTACTTC.

The sample holds a few counts of this clonotype. The rearrangement links TRBV7-2 to TRBJ2-7; the D is unclear. CDR1 is SGHTA and CDR2 is FQGNSA in the germline V gene. This CDR3 is 14 amino acids long. Trimming removed 5 bases from V and 2 bases from J, with 13 bases in between. CDR3 protein: CASSVGPLAYEQYF. CDR3 DNA sequence: TGTGCCAGCAGCGTGGGTCCATTAGCCTACGAGCAGTACTTC.

The V and J genes are TRBV20-1 and TRBJ2-2, with 11 nucleotides matching TRBD2. The CDR3 is 18 amino acids. Germline V lookup: CDR1 DFQATT, CDR2 SNEGSKA (reference sequence). V gave up 0 bases and J gave up 4 bases; unmatched junction bases: 10. The CDR3 region is CSAREIALSGRATGELFF. The CDR3 DNA reads as TGCAGTGCTAGAGAAATCGCCCTTAGCGGGAGGGCCACCGGGGAGCTGTTTTTT.

There are a few counts of this clonotype. The chain links TRBV7-9 to TRBJ2-2; 7 positions agree with TRBD1. With V trimmed by 7 bases and J by 6 bases, 5 bases remained unmatched. CDR1 is SEHNR and CDR2 is FQNEAQ in the germline V gene (reference sequence). The CDR3 has 13 residues. Written as DNA, the CDR3 is TGTGCCAGCACCCGACAGGGTGCCGGGGAGCTGTTTTTT. Amino acid sequence: CASTRQGAGELFF.

This clonotype has ten or more counts. The chain combines TRBV12-3 or TRBV12-4 with TRBJ2-7, with D possibly being TRBD1 or TRBD2 (5 bases each). The CDR3 has 14 residues. V lost 5 bases and J 3 bases, leaving 14 bases between the germline ends. CDR3 region: CASSPGREIYEQYF. The DNA for the CDR3 is TGTGCCAGCAGTCCCGGCAGGGAGATCTACGAGCAGTACTTC.

CDR3 nucleotides: TGCAGTGCAACCCGGGGACTTCTCCCCACCCAAAGGCAAAACACCGGGGAGCTGTTTTTT. Protein: CSATRGLLPTQRQNTGELFF. The V gene is TRBV20-1, the J gene TRBJ2-2, with D tentatively TRBD2 (6 bases). The CDR3 covers 20 residues. Germline CDR1 and CDR2: DFQATT and SNEGSKA (reference sequence). Trimming left V 6 bases short and J 2 bases short, with 31 bases between.

In its sample, this clonotype was seen many times. The CDR3 loop reads CSVSSRATRADTEAFF. The CDR3 DNA reads TGCAGCGTTTCATCTCGGGCCACCCGGGCGGACACTGAAGCTTTCTTT. This chain joins TRBV29-1 and TRBJ1-1; D unclear. V lost 5 bases and J lost 3, with 22 bases in between. The CDR3 has 16 residues. Germline values: CDR1 SQVTM, CDR2 ANQGSEA.

This clonotype was found many times. V gene TRBV5-1 combines with J gene TRBJ2-2; the match to TRBD2 covers 11 bases. Trimming took 3 bases from V and 0 from J; bases not matched to a gene: 4. The CDR3 length is 17 residues. The germline V gene has CDR1 SGHRS and CDR2 YFSETQ. The CDR3 spells CASSYWTSGSNTGELFF. CDR3 nucleotide sequence: TGCGCCAGCAGCTATTGGACTAGCGGGTCGAACACCGGGGAGCTGTTTTTT.

Notes on this clonotype: One junction end does not reproduce the germline sequence, and a read error may be involved. The CDR3 sequence: CASSPGGLYTGKLFF. CDR3 DNA: TGTGCCAGCAGCCCAGGGGGCCTTTACACCGGGAAGCTGTTTTTT. The rearrangement joins TRBV7-2 to TRBJ2-2, with TRBD1 matching over 8 bases. The CDR3 runs to 15 residues. Germline V lookup: CDR1 SGHTA, CDR2 FQGNSA.

This clonotype appeared a few times. The chain is built from TRBV19 and TRBJ1-1, with 7 bases lining up with TRBD1. This CDR3 is built from 15 residues. V was clipped by 4 bases and J by 4 bases; unmatched bases: 9. CDR1 and CDR2 from the germline V gene are LNHDA and SQIVND (reference sequence). In DNA, the CDR3 is TGTGCCAGTAGTAGGAGGGAGGGGGCGCGCACTGAAGCTTTCTTT. It encodes CASSRREGARTEAFF.

The sample holds a few counts of this clonotype. The chain links TRBV2 to TRBJ2-3, with a tentative D call TRBD2 (6 bases). This CDR3 is 14 amino acids long. V lost 4 bases, J lost 2 bases, and 10 bases lay in between. Per the germline V gene, CDR1 is SNHLY and CDR2 is FYNNEI. CDR3 sequence: CASSAGGNTDTQYF. The CDR3 DNA is TGTGCCAGCAGTGCAGGCGGGAACACAGATACGCAGTATTTT.

This clonotype was seen at least ten times. The chain couples TRBV29-1 to TRBJ1-1, with a possible D match to TRBD1 (5 bases). Germline CDR1 SQVTM, CDR2 ANQGSEA. With 0 bases removed from V and 5 bases from J, the gap between germline ends came to 19 bases. The length of the CDR3 is 16 residues. The CDR3 spells CSVEDKYGRVRTEAFF. For the CDR3, the DNA is TGCAGCGTTGAAGATAAGTACGGCAGGGTAAGAACTGAAGCTTTCTTT. Full variable domain (remainder filled in from reference TRBV29-1 and TRBJ1-1): SAVISQKPSRDICQRGTSLTIQCQVDSQVTMMFWYRQQPGQSLTLIATANQGSEATYESGFVIDKFPISRPNLTFSTLTVSNMSPEDSSIYLCSVEDKYGRVRTEAFFGQGTRLTVV.

This clonotype was detected many times. This sequence joins TRBV2 and TRBJ2-3; a possible D gene is TRBD2 (5 bases). The CDR3 has 15 amino acids. Trimming cost V 8 bases and J 0 bases, with 15 bases left between them. CDR1 is SNHLY, CDR2 FYNNEI, per germline. The CDR3 bases are TGTGCCAGCGGTCTGGAGGCAACTAGCACAGATACGCAGTATTTT. Its translation: CASGLEATSTDTQYF. The full variable domain, with the rest looked up from reference TRBV2 and TRBJ2-3, is EPEVTQTPSHQVTQMGQEVILRCVPISNHLYFYWYRQILGQKVEFLVSFYNNEISEKSEIFDDQFSVERPDGSNFTLKIRSTKLEDSAMYFCASGLEATSTDTQYFGPGTRLTVL.

The chain combines TRBV27 with TRBJ2-3, with TRBD2 as a possible D gene (5 bases). Germline assignment: CDR1 MNHEY and CDR2 SMNVEV (reference sequence). V shed 9 bases and J shed 7 bases, with 17 bases lying between them. This CDR3 is 13 amino acids long. The CDR3 DNA is TGTGCCAGTAACCTCAGAGGAGGCAATACGCAGTATTTT. It translates to CASNLRGGNTQYF.

The sample holds many counts of this clonotype. The chain has TRBV29-1 and TRBJ2-5; weak D call: TRBD2 (5 bases). CDR1 is SQVTM and CDR2 is ANQGSEA in the germline V gene. V was cut by 7 bases and J by 4 bases, with 19 bases left in between. The CDR3 has 14 amino acids. The CDR3 nucleotides are TGCAGCGCCTTCCAAGGCGGGCGGTTAGAGACCCAGTACTTC. Translation: CSAFQGGRLETQYF.

This clonotype was detected a few times. A much larger clone is a single base away; this may be a read error. This chain connects TRBV7-9 to TRBJ1-1; TRBD1 aligns across 9 bases. From germline, CDR1 is SEHNR and CDR2 FQNEAQ (reference sequence). The CDR3 is 15 residues long. With V trimmed by 1 base and J by 4 bases, 4 bases remained unmatched. The CDR3 region has the DNA TGTGCCAGCAGCTTAGTGGGACAGGGAGTCACTGAAGCTTTCTTT. This codes for CASSLVGQGVTEAFF.

This clonotype was recorded many times. The rearrangement uses TRBV7-2 and TRBJ1-2; the D gene is possibly TRBD1 (5 bases). The ends were cut back, 5 bases at V and 8 bases at J, with 12 bases in the middle. Germline assignment: CDR1 SGHTA and CDR2 FQGNSA. This CDR3 spans 12 amino acids. The CDR3 DNA follows: TGTGCCAGCAGCCGTGTGGGGGGAGGCTACACCTTC. It encodes CASSRVGGGYTF.

This chain joins TRBV6-1 and TRBJ1-2, with no clear D. Germline CDR1 reads MNHNS; CDR2 reads SASEGT. The CDR3 runs to 12 residues. V lost 5 bases and J 0 bases, leaving 4 bases between the germline ends. The DNA for the CDR3 is TGTGCCAGCAGTCAGACTAACTATGGCTACACCTTC. This sequence encodes CASSQTNYGYTF.